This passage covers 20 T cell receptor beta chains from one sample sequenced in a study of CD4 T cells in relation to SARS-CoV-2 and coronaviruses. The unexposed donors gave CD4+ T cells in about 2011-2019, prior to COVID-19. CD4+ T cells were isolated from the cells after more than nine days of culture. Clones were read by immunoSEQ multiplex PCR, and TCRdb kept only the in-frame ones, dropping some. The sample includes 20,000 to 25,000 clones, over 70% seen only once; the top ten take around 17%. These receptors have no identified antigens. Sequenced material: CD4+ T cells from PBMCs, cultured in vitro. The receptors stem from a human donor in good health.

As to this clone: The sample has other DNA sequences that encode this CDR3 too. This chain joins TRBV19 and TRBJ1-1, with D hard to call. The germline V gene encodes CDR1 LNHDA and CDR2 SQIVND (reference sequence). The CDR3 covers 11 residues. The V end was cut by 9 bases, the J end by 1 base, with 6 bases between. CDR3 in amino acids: CASSENTEAFF. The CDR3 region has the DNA TGTGCCAGCTCAGAGAACACTGAAGCTTTCTTT.

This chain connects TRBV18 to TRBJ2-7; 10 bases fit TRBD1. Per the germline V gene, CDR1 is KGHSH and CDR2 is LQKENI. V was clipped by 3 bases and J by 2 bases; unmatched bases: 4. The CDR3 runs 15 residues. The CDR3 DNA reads TGTGCCAGCTCACCCGGGACAGGGGTCGCCTACGAGCAGTACTTC. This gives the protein CASSPGTGVAYEQYF. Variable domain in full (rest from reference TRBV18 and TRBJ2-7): NAGVMQNPRHLVRRRGQEARLRCSPMKGHSHVYWYRQLPEEGLKFMVYLQKENIIDESGMPKERFSAEFPKEGPSILRIQQVVRGDSAAYFCASSPGTGVAYEQYFGPGTRLTVT.

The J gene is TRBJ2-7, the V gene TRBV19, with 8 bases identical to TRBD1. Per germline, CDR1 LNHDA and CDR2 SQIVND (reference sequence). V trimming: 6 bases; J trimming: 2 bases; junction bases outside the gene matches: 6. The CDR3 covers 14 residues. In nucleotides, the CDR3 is TGTGCCAGTAGCCGAGGGGGACAGGCCTACGAGCAGTACTTC. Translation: CASSRGGQAYEQYF.

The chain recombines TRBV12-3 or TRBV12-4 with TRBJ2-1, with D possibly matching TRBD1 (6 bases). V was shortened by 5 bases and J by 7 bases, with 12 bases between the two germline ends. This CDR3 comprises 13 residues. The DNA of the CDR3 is TGTGCCAGCAGTCCGCATACAGGGAATGAGCAGTTCTTC. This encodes CASSPHTGNEQFF.

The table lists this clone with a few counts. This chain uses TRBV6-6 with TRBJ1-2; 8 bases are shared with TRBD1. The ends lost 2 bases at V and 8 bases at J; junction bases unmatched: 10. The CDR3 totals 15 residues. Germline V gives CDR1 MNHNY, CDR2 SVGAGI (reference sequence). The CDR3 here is CASSYTVDRGDGYTF. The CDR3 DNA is TGTGCCAGCAGTTACACGGTTGACAGGGGAGACGGCTACACCTTC.

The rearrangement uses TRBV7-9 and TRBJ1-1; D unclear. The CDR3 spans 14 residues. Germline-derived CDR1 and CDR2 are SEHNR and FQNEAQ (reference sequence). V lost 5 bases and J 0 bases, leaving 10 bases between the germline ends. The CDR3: CASSPPPLNTEAFF. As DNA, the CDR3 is TGTGCCAGCAGCCCGCCGCCCCTGAACACTGAAGCTTTCTTT.

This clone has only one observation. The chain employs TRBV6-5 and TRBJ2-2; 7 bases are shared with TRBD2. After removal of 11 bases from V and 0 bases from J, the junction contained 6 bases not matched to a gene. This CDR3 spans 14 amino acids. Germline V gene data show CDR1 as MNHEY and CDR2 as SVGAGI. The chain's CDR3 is CAAGGSSNTGELFF. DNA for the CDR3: TGTGCCGCCGGGGGGAGTTCGAACACCGGGGAGCTGTTTTTT.

DNA of the CDR3: TGTGCCAGCAGTCCTGCCGGGCAACGGGCAACTAATGAAAAACTGTTTTTT. Protein product: CASSPAGQRATNEKLFF. The chain combines TRBV27 with TRBJ1-4; D remains ambiguous. With 5 bases removed from V and 0 bases from J, the gap between germline ends came to 16 bases. This CDR3 comprises 17 residues. Per germline, CDR1 MNHEY and CDR2 SMNVEV (reference sequence).

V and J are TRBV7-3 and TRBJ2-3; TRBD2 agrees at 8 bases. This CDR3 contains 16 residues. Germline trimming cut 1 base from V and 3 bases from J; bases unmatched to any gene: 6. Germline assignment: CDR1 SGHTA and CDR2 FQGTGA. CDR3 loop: CASSLINGRATDTQYF. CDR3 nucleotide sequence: TGTGCCAGCAGCTTAATTAACGGGAGGGCGACAGATACGCAGTATTTT.

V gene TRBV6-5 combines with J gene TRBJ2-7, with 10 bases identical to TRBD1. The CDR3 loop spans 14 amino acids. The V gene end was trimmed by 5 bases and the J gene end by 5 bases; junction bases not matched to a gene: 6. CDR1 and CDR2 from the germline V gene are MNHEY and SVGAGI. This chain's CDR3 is CASSPGTGVDEQYF. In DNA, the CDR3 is TGTGCCAGCAGTCCCGGGACAGGGGTCGACGAGCAGTACTTC.

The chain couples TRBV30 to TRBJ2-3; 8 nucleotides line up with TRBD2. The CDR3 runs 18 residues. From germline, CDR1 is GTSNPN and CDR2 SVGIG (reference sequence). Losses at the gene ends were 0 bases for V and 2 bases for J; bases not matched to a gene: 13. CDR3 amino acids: CAWSVLRGLERNTDTQYF. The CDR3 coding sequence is TGTGCCTGGAGTGTACTAAGGGGACTAGAGCGGAACACAGATACGCAGTATTTT.

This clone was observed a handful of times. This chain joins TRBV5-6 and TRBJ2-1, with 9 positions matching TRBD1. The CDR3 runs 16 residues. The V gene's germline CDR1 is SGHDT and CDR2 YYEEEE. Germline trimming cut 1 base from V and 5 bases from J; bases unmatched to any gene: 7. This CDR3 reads CASSLNAGQGDNEQFF. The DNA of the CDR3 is TGTGCCAGCAGCTTGAATGCGGGACAGGGTGACAATGAGCAGTTCTTC.

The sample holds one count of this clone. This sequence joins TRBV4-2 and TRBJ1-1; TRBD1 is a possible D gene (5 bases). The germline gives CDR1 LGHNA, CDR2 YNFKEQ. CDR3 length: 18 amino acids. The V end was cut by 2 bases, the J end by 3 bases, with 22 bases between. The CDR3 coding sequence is TGTGCCAGCAGCCAAAATCTTCAGGGAGGGGATCGTTACACTGAAGCTTTCTTT. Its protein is CASSQNLQGGDRYTEAFF.

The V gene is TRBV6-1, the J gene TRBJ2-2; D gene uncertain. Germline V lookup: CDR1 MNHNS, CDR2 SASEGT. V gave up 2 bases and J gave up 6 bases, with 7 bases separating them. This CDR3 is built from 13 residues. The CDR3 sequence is CASSEFSPGELFF. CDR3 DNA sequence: TGTGCCAGCAGTGAATTTAGTCCCGGGGAGCTGTTTTTT.

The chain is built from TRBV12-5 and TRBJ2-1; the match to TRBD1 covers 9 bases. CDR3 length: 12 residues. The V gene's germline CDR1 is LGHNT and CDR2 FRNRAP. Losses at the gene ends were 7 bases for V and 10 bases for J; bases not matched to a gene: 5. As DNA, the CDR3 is TGTGCTAGTGCACAGGGGGCGTGGGAGCAGTTCTTC. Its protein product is CASAQGAWEQFF.

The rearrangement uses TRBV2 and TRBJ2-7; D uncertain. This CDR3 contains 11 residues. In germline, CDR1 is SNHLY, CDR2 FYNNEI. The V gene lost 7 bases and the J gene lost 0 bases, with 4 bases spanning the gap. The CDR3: CASTSSYEQYF. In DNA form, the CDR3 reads TGTGCCAGCACGAGCTCCTACGAGCAGTACTTC. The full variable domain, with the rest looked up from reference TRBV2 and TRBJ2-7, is EPEVTQTPSHQVTQMGQEVILRCVPISNHLYFYWYRQILGQKVEFLVSFYNNEISEKSEIFDDQFSVERPDGSNFTLKIRSTKLEDSAMYFCASTSSYEQYFGPGTRLTVT.

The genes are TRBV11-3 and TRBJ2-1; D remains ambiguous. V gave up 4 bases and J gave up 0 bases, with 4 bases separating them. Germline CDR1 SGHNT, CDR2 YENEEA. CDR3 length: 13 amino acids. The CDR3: CASSSGSYNEQFF. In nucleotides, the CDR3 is TGTGCCAGCAGCTCGGGCTCCTACAATGAGCAGTTCTTC.

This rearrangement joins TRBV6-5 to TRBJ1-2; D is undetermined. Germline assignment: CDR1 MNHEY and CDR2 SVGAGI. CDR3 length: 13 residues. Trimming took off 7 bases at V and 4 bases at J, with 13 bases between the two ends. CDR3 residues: CASTGRASYGYTF. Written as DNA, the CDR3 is TGTGCCAGCACCGGCCGCGCATCCTATGGCTACACCTTC.

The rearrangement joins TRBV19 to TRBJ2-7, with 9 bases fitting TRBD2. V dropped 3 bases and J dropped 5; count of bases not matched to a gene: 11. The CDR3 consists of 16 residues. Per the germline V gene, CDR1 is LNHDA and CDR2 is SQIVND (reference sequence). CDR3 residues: CASSMASAGGRNEQYF. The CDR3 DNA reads TGTGCCAGTAGTATGGCCTCTGCGGGAGGGCGGAACGAGCAGTACTTC.

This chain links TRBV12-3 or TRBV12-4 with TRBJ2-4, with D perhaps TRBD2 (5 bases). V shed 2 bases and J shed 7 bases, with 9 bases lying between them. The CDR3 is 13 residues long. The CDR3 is CASSLSGGNIQYF. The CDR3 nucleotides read TGTGCCAGCAGTTTATCTGGAGGCAACATTCAGTACTTC.